The clone carrying this T cell receptor (beta chain) was observed many times. Its antigen is unknown. The TCR beta library used iRepertoire HTBI primers with Arm-PCR amplification of CDR3. TCRdb passed the multiplex PCR reads through MiXCR, listing each CDR3 protein once. The repertoire holds about 370,000 distinct CDR3 sequences, with roughly 15% as singletons. V was clipped by 0 bases and J by 9 bases, with 9 bases between them. This CDR3 contains 13 residues. The germline CDR1 and CDR2 sequences are MNHEY and SVGEGT. These data belong to a study of regulatory T cells in long-lasting Graves disease. The study's findings and limits: With persistent disease, TRBV28, TRBJ1-2 and TRBJ2-5 were the favored segments. Few sampled subjects may have lowered accuracy.

As for time point: newly diagnosed GD, antithyroid drugs for less than 3 months. The TCR library was prepared using RNA isolated from PBMCs. The guidelines of the American Thyroid Association were the basis for diagnosing Graves' disease. The TCR comes from a female donor with Graves disease. The starting material was peripheral blood mononuclear cells (PBMCs), obtained at new diagnosis, from a patient treated with antithyroid drugs. The chain recombines TRBV6-2 or TRBV6-3 with TRBJ2-1, with D uncertain. CDR3 region: CASSYSKGFEQFF. CDR3 in DNA: TGTGCCAGCAGTTACTCGAAGGGTTTTGAGCAGTTCTTC.